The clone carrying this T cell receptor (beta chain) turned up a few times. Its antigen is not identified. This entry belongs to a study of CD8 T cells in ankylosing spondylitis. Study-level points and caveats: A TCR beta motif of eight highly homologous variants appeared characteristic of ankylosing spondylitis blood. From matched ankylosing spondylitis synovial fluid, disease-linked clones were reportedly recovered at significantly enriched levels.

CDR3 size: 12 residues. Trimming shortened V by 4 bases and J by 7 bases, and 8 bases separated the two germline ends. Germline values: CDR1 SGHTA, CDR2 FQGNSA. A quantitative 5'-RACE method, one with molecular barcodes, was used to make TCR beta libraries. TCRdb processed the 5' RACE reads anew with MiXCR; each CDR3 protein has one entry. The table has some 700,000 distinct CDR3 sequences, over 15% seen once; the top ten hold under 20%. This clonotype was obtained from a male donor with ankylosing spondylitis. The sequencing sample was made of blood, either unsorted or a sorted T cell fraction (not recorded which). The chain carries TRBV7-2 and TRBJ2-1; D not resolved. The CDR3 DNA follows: TGTGCCAGCAGCTCGATGGGTAATGAGCAGTTCTTC. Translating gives CASSSMGNEQFF.